These 17 T cell receptor beta chains were sequenced from one sample in a study of T cell changes during pregnancy in multiple sclerosis. This table comes from immunoSEQ multiplex PCR, and its TCRdb copy is limited to in-frame clones, with some not included. This table has roughly 64,000 clones, about nine tenths appearing once. Sequenced here: peripheral blood, sampled in the second trimester of pregnancy. These receptor sequences come from a female donor with multiple sclerosis, enrolled in a pregnancy study.

The chain employs TRBV6-4 and TRBJ2-6, with TRBD1 identical over 11 bases. The CDR3 is 18 residues long. Trimming took 6 bases from V and 2 from J; bases not matched to a gene: 9. CDR1 and CDR2 from the germline V gene are MRHNA and SNTAGT. The CDR3 DNA is TGTGCCAGCAGCCCCACCCCGGGACAGGGGGCTGGGGCCAACGTCCTGACTTTC. Translation gives CASSPTPGQGAGANVLTF.

This chain connects TRBV27 to TRBJ2-1; D is possibly TRBD2 (5 bases). The V gene's germline CDR1 is MNHEY and CDR2 SMNVEV (reference sequence). V was pared by 3 bases and J by 10 bases, with 13 bases between. The CDR3 runs 13 residues. The CDR3 sequence is CASSFLQRGEQFF. The DNA of the CDR3 is TGTGCCAGCAGTTTCTTACAACGGGGAGAGCAGTTCTTC.

This chain links TRBV5-8 with TRBJ2-3; 7 bases align to TRBD2. Germline V gives CDR1 SGHTS, CDR2 YDEGEE. This CDR3 is 15 amino acids long. V trimming: 6 bases; J trimming: 7 bases; junction bases outside the gene matches: 14. The CDR3 DNA reads TGTGCCAGCACCCCGGGGGTAGCGGGCCTGCATACGCAGTATTTT. This encodes CASTPGVAGLHTQYF.

The V gene is TRBV18, the J gene TRBJ1-1, with 11 bases matching TRBD1. This CDR3 has 12 amino acids. V shed 6 bases and J 9 bases; nucleotides not matched to a gene: 3. Looked up from germline, CDR1 is KGHSH and CDR2 is LQKENI. The CDR3 DNA follows: TGTGCCAGCTCTCCGGACAGGGGGCAAGCTTTCTTT. It yields the protein CASSPDRGQAFF.

The V and J genes are TRBV9 and TRBJ2-1; 10 bases are shared with TRBD1. The V segment lost 4 bases and the J segment 2 bases; nucleotides outside the gene matches: 6. Germline V gene data show CDR1 as SGDLS and CDR2 as YYNGEE. The CDR3 has 16 amino acids. CDR3 DNA: TGTGCCAGCAGCTCTCGGGACAGGGGACCCTACAATGAGCAGTTCTTC. Residues: CASSSRDRGPYNEQFF.

The chain carries TRBV5-1 and TRBJ2-7, with a weak D call TRBD2 (6 bases). Germline V gene lookup returns CDR1 SGHRS and CDR2 YFSETQ. V gave up 4 bases and J gave up 4 bases, with 12 bases separating them. The CDR3 has 13 residues. The DNA for the CDR3 is TGCGCCAGCAGCGGGGGGACGACATACGAGCAGTACTTC. It translates to CASSGGTTYEQYF.

The genes are TRBV30 and TRBJ1-1; D perhaps matches TRBD1 (6 bases). The CDR3 is made up of 13 amino acids. The V gene's germline CDR1 is GTSNPN and CDR2 SVGIG (reference sequence). V lost 3 bases, J lost 4 bases, and 12 bases lay in between. The chain's CDR3 is CAWSRSGVTEAFF. As DNA, the CDR3 is TGTGCCTGGAGCAGGTCAGGGGTCACTGAAGCTTTCTTT.

The CDR3 here is CASSLVRESIEAFF. The CDR3 DNA follows: TGTGCCAGCAGCTTAGTTCGGGAGAGTATTGAAGCTTTCTTT. The rearrangement uses TRBV7-9 and TRBJ1-1; D gene uncertain. The V and J ends lost 1 base and 7 bases respectively, with 13 bases between them. The CDR3 has 14 residues. Germline lookup yields CDR1 SEHNR and CDR2 FQNEAQ (reference sequence).

The chain recombines TRBV28 with TRBJ1-1, with 11 bases that match TRBD1. Germline V CDR1 and CDR2: MDHEN, SYDVKM. This CDR3 is 16 amino acids long. J gave up 4 bases and V 5 bases, and 9 bases lay outside the gene matches. The CDR3 nucleotides read TGTGCCAGCAGTACCAACTCCGGGACAGGGGGCACTGAAGCTTTCTTT. The encoded protein is CASSTNSGTGGTEAFF.

CDR3 protein: CAWNIRGRLNEKLFF. CDR3 coding DNA: TGTGCCTGGAACATCAGGGGACGGCTTAATGAAAAACTGTTTTTT. The V and J genes are TRBV30 and TRBJ1-4, with D possibly TRBD1 on 6 matching bases. The V gene lost 4 bases and the J gene lost 4 bases, with 16 bases spanning the gap. Germline CDR1 GTSNPN, CDR2 SVGIG (reference sequence). The CDR3 runs to 15 residues.

The sample holds one count of this clone. The chain couples TRBV7-8 to TRBJ1-6; no clear D. The germline V gene encodes CDR1 SGHVS and CDR2 FQNEAQ. V was trimmed by 1 base and J by 14 bases, leaving 15 bases between them. The CDR3 covers 14 residues. The DNA for the CDR3 is TGTGCCAGCAGCTTAGGACGGCCAGCGCGGACCCTCCACTTT. It specifies CASSLGRPARTLHF.

The CDR3 nucleotides are TGTGCCAGCAGTTTAACAGGGTCGGAGACCCAGTACTTC. It is translated as CASSLTGSETQYF. The chain uses TRBV28 and TRBJ2-5; possible D gene TRBD1, 6 bases. Germline lookup yields CDR1 MDHEN and CDR2 SYDVKM. The CDR3 length is 13 residues. V lost 2 bases, J lost 5 bases, and 9 bases lay in between.

The chain uses TRBV6-1 and TRBJ2-6; D gene unclear. V was cut by 1 base and J by 0 bases, with 4 bases left in between. The CDR3 is 15 residues long. Germline V gene lookup returns CDR1 MNHNS and CDR2 SASEGT. This chain's CDR3 is CASSEGSSGANVLTF. CDR3 nucleotide sequence: TGTGCCAGCAGTGAAGGGAGCTCTGGGGCCAACGTCCTGACTTTC.

This chain connects TRBV4-1 to TRBJ2-7, with D hard to call. There are 16 residues in the CDR3. Germline CDR1 is MGHRA and CDR2 is YSYEKL. V shed 0 bases and J shed 0 bases, with 12 bases lying between them. CDR3 region: CASSQEVRPSSYEQYF. As DNA, the CDR3 is TGCGCCAGCAGCCAAGAAGTAAGGCCTAGCTCCTACGAGCAGTACTTC.

Here the CDR3 reads CASRRGTANYGYTF. The CDR3 bases are TGCGCCAGCAGGAGAGGGACAGCTAACTATGGCTACACCTTC. The rearrangement links TRBV5-1 to TRBJ1-2; 7 positions match TRBD1. Trimming cost V 5 bases and J 0 bases; bases outside gene matches: 4. The CDR3 consists of 14 residues. In germline, CDR1 is SGHRS, CDR2 YFSETQ.

The chain carries TRBV7-3 and TRBJ2-3; 8 bases agree with TRBD2. V shed 1 base, J shed 6 bases, and the junction held 9 bases outside the gene matches. The CDR3 spans 16 residues. Germline CDR1 and CDR2: SGHTA and FQGTGA. The CDR3 sequence: CASSLKGAGVGDTQYF. In DNA, the CDR3 is TGTGCCAGCAGCTTAAAAGGAGCGGGGGTGGGGGATACGCAGTATTTT.

This chain joins TRBV27 and TRBJ1-3, with 9 bases aligning to TRBD1. The germline CDR1 and CDR2 sequences are MNHEY and SMNVEV (reference sequence). This CDR3 is 19 amino acids long. Trimming at V came to 5 bases and at J to 4 bases, leaving 18 bases not matched to a gene. In DNA, the CDR3 is TGTGCCAGCAGTCCTAAACCCCTACCGGGACAGGGAAAGGGAAACACCATATATTTT. Its translation: CASSPKPLPGQGKGNTIYF.